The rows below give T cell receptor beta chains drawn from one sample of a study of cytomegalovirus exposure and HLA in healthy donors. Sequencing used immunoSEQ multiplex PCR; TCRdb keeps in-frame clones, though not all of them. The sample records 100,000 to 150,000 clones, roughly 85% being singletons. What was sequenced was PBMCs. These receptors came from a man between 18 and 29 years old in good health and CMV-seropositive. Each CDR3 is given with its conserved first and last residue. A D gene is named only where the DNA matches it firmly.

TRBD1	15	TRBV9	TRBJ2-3	CASSVSGTGGETQYF
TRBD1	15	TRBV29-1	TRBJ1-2	CSVEDPRGRWHGYTF
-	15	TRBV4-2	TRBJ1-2	CASSQETELNYGYTF
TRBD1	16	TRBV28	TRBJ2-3	CASSPGTGGGADTQYF
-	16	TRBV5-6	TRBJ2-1	CASSNGPPGVYNEQFF
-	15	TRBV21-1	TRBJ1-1	CASTPGQGVFTEAFF
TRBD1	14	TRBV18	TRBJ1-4	CASSQGATNEKLFF
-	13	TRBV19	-	CASSPGQSYEQYF
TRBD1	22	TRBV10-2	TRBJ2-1	CASTIRDRGPGGSIRSYNEQFF
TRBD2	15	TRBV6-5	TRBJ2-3	CASSYGRGGPDTQYF
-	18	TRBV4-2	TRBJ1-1	CASNALDWGEGPLAEAFF
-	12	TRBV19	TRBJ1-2	CASSWRDYGYTF
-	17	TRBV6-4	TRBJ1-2	CASSDQSTGSGNYGYTF
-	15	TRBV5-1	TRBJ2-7	CASSRGTDFSYEQYF
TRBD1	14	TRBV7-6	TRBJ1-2	CASSAMTGDYGYTF
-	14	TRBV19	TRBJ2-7	CASSIGPGLGEQYF
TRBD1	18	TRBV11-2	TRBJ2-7	CASSSNPDLGQGIYEQYF